Detailed here is one T cell receptor beta chain. It has no known antigen specificity. There are no base qualities to consult, and no much larger clone falls within one base. This specimen comes from a study of shared clonotypes between healthy human individuals (dated by TCRdb to the early 2020s). Study-level background: A couple of women and a few men aged 18 to 49 years were included in the cohort. For each donor, CD4 naive and CD4 memory were each run on three plates, CD8 naive on two plates, and CD8 memory on one plate. Leukapheresis yielded between about 0.85 and 9 billion PBMCs per donor. Different laboratories and diverse techniques were used to prepare libraries and sequence TCR repertoires, to increase sequencing depth and limit assay-specific biases. The study deeply sequenced blood TCR repertoires of five healthy adults to estimate repertoire size and the extent of clonotype sharing between individuals.

Using the deep immunoSEQ assay, TCR CDR3 regions were amplified from genomic DNA by multiplex PCR. Extracted genomic DNA from each cell subset was distributed evenly across all wells of several immunoSEQ 96-well plates, and each plate was treated as a replicate. Each replicate PCR for sorted subsets received around 200 ng genomic DNA, equal to 30,000 or so T cell genomes. Purified libraries were quantified with a Qubit 3.0 fluorometer, sized on a Bioanalyzer 2100, and re-quantified with the KAPA Library Quantification kit. Each immunoSEQ 96-well plate was sequenced on its own single-read 150-cycle Illumina NextSeq 550 flow cell. In the original analysis: Because only junctional sequences without quality scores were contained in the immunoSEQ output, filtering matching that applied to full-length reads could not be performed. Sequences were annotated with PyIR, a Python wrapper for IgBLAST v1.9, and V/J genes and CDR3 were assigned using IMGT germline references. Reads were filtered out if the reads had weak V/J assignments (E-value above 1e-6), no CDR3, stop codons, out-of-frame junctions, or ambiguous translated residues. A V3J clonotype was defined by an identical inferred V gene, J gene, and CDR3 amino acid sequence. The percentage overlap between two repertoires was calculated by dividing the number of shared unique clonotypes by the size of the smaller repertoire. Richness of each repertoire was evaluated using RTK rarefaction, the Chao1 estimator, and Recon v2.1 estimates of unobserved clonotypes. Generation probabilities for all TCRbeta clonotypes obtained by the gDNA method from a few donors were computed using OLGA. Not all clones reach the TCRdb copy of this immuneACCESS table, which keeps in-frame sequences only. Checked studies attribute under half of the gap to unresolved V genes and leave the rest unexplained. V and J calls and clone size are those listed in that table; D and trimming were worked out from the DNA. This sample lists some 2.1 million clones; roughly 95% were detected once. 0.1% to 0.15% of the sample rests with the top ten.

The donors were healthy, HIV-negative adults with no recently reported acute infections or vaccinations. Every donor was a Caucasian adult living in Nashville, Tennessee, USA. CD4+ T cells were enriched by magnetic negative selection; naive cells were then positively selected on CD45RA, and the negative fraction formed the memory subset. After blood collection by leukapheresis, PBMCs were isolated using Ficoll-Histopaque density gradient centrifugation and then cryopreserved in the vapor phase of liquid nitrogen. Analytical flow cytometry was used to check the purity and quantity of each magnetically sorted T cell population. Genomic DNA was isolated from every sorted fraction and measured by UV absorbance on a Nanodrop 2000c. CDR1 and CDR2 (KGHSH, LQKENI) derive from the germline V gene. V was cut back by 3 bases and J by 7 bases, leaving a gap of 12 bases between them. Taken from cysteine to phenylalanine, the CDR3 has 13 residues. Kept here is only the CDR3 DNA, which spans 39 bases and is read in frame from base 1.

Study-wide findings and limitations: Based on pairwise subsampling, the degree of clonotype sharing among donors was expected to be affected by sequencing depth. The small number of donors limited the genetic and exposure-history diversity represented. Only blood was sampled, and tissue TCR repertoires likely differ from those in blood. When four donors were compared, the shared fraction of clonotypes was about 5% for naive CD4, roughly 3.3% for naive CD8, more than 2% for memory CD4, and 0.4% for memory CD8. Even with the large sequencing depth, rarefaction of the sorted-subset datasets indicated that sequencing was incomplete. Estimated clonotype richness was generally larger for naive than for memory subsets. Compared with non-shared clonotypes, clonotypes shared by all four sorted-subset donors had higher generation probabilities.

This clonotype was obtained from a man aged 18 to 29 in good health. What was sequenced was naive CD4+ T cells sorted from blood. The sample's cell subset or site label, decoded: CD45RA+ positively selected. The chain is assembled from TRBV18 and TRBJ1-2; a weak D assignment points to TRBD1 (5 bases agree). The nucleotides are TGTGCCAGCTCACCCGCTCAGGGAGGTGGCTACACCTTC. This yields the protein CASSPAQGGGYTF.